The 20 T cell receptor beta chains below come from one sample, sequenced in a study of CD8 T cell repertoires and HIV-1 epitope variants. TCRdb's table, derived via immunoSEQ multiplex PCR, lists solely in-frame clones and lacks some. Found here are a few thousand clones, roughly two thirds of them singletons; the top ten hold around half. These TCRs' antigens remain unknown. The sample taken for sequencing was cultured CD8+ T cells derived from PBMCs. Receptors were obtained from a male donor with HIV.

V gene TRBV7-9 combines with J gene TRBJ2-5; TRBD2 might be the D (6 bases). V was pared by 1 base and J by 1 base, with 7 bases between. CDR1 is SEHNR and CDR2 is FQNEAQ in the germline V gene (reference sequence). The CDR3 is made up of 14 amino acids. The CDR3 nucleotides are TGTGCCAGCAGCTTAGTGGAGGGCCAAGAGACCCAGTACTTC. The encoded protein is CASSLVEGQETQYF.

The CDR3 DNA follows: TGTGCCAGCAGTTTAGGAAGCGCCCGAGGCGAGCAGTACTTC. This translates into CASSLGSARGEQYF. The chain employs TRBV27 and TRBJ2-7, with D unresolved. From germline, CDR1 is MNHEY and CDR2 SMNVEV (reference sequence). Trimming pared 2 bases from V and 6 bases from J, leaving 14 bases between. The CDR3 is made up of 14 amino acids.

The CDR3 DNA follows: TGTGCCAGCAGGAGACTAGCGGACCTCCAAGAGACCCAGTACTTC. It encodes CASRRLADLQETQYF. This chain uses TRBV28 with TRBJ2-5; 9 bases align to TRBD2. The V and J ends lost 6 bases and 1 base, in that order; junction bases with no gene match: 6. CDR3 length equals 15 residues. CDR1 is MDHEN, CDR2 SYDVKM, per germline.

This chain joins TRBV6-5 and TRBJ1-2, with 7 positions matching TRBD1. J lost 6 bases, V lost 6 bases, and 10 bases had no gene match. The CDR3 sequence is 14 residues long. Germline lookup yields CDR1 MNHEY and CDR2 SVGAGI. CDR3: CASSPQGGADGYTF. Written as DNA, the CDR3 is TGTGCCAGCAGCCCTCAAGGGGGCGCGGATGGCTACACCTTC.

This clone was counted a few times. The J gene is TRBJ2-3, the V gene TRBV10-1; D may be TRBD2 (7 bases). CDR3 length: 15 amino acids. Germline CDR1 WNHNN, CDR2 SYGVQD (reference sequence). V was pared by 0 bases and J by 5 bases, with 12 bases between. CDR3: CASSESGGPGDTQYF. The CDR3, as DNA: TGCGCCAGCAGTGAGTCGGGGGGGCCGGGAGATACGCAGTATTTT.

This clone showed up just a few times. The chain couples TRBV5-6 to TRBJ1-1; D unresolved. CDR3 size: 13 residues. V was cut by 4 bases and J by 1 base, with 8 bases left in between. Germline lookup yields CDR1 SGHDT and CDR2 YYEEEE. CDR3 nucleotides: TGTGCCAGCAGCATCGGAAGGAACACTGAAGCTTTCTTT. The encoded protein is CASSIGRNTEAFF. Supplemented by reference TRBV5-6 and TRBJ1-1, the full variable domain reads DAGVTQSPTHLIKTRGQQVTLRCSPKSGHDTVSWYQQALGQGPQFIFQYYEEEERQRGNFPDRFSGHQFPNYSSELNVNALLLGDSALYLCASSIGRNTEAFFGQGTRLTVV.

The J gene is TRBJ1-4, the V gene TRBV4-2; 7 nucleotides match TRBD1. Germline CDR1 and CDR2: LGHNA and YNFKEQ. V lost 2 bases to trimming and J lost 3 bases; unmatched junction nucleotides: 9. The CDR3 runs 17 residues. CDR3 loop: CASSQMRQGRANEKLFF. CDR3 nucleotide sequence: TGTGCCAGCAGCCAAATGAGACAGGGCAGGGCTAATGAAAAACTGTTTTTT.

The chain has TRBV7-3 and TRBJ2-2; D perhaps matches TRBD1 (5 bases). This CDR3 has 15 residues. Trimming shortened V by 2 bases and J by 3 bases, and 10 bases separated the two germline ends. Germline CDR1 and CDR2: SGHTA and FQGTGA. The DNA for the CDR3 is TGTGCCAGCAGCTTAGCGGTAGGGGACACCGGGGAGCTGTTTTTT. It encodes CASSLAVGDTGELFF. The full variable domain, in which reference TRBV7-3 and TRBJ2-2 provide the parts outside the CDR3, is GAGVSQTPSNKVTEKGKYVELRCDPISGHTALYWYRQSLGQGPEFLIYFQGTGAADDSGLPNDRFFAVRPEGSVSTLKIQRTERGDSAVYLCASSLAVGDTGELFFGEGSRLTVL.

This chain uses TRBV9 with TRBJ2-3; tentatively, D is TRBD2 (5 bases). V gave up 0 bases and J gave up 0 bases, with 11 bases separating them. From germline, CDR1 is SGDLS and CDR2 YYNGEE. The CDR3 loop spans 16 amino acids. The CDR3 nucleotides read TGTGCCAGCAGCGTAGGTCCTAGCAGAAGCACAGATACGCAGTATTTT. This translates into CASSVGPSRSTDTQYF.

J is TRBJ2-3 and V is TRBV2, with TRBD1 as a possible D gene (5 bases). This CDR3 has 13 residues. V shed 6 bases and J shed 4 bases, with 11 bases lying between them. Germline V gives CDR1 SNHLY, CDR2 FYNNEI. Here the CDR3 DNA reads TGTGCCAGCAGACTCTTAGGGGCAGATACGCAGTATTTT. This sequence encodes CASRLLGADTQYF.

The V and J genes are TRBV28 and TRBJ2-2; no definite D call. Trimming removed 3 bases at V and 4 bases at J, with 15 bases between. Germline V lookup: CDR1 MDHEN, CDR2 SYDVKM. This CDR3 region has 16 residues. CDR3 in amino acids: CASSFLKQDRTGELFF. The CDR3 DNA sequence: TGTGCCAGCAGTTTTCTAAAGCAGGACCGCACCGGGGAGCTGTTTTTT.

The chain employs TRBV5-6 and TRBJ1-1; D gene unclear. From germline, CDR1 is SGHDT and CDR2 YYEEEE. The CDR3 sequence is 13 residues long. Trimming took 0 bases from V and 5 from J, leaving 8 bases between them. CDR3 sequence (DNA): TGTGCCAGCAGCTTGGGGGCTAGAACTGAAGCTTTCTTT. As protein: CASSLGARTEAFF.

The sample holds a few counts of this clone. This rearrangement joins TRBV6-5 to TRBJ1-5, with D hard to call. Between the trimmed V and J ends, which lost 2 bases and 6 bases, there was a span of 14 bases. CDR1 and CDR2 (germline): MNHEY, SVGAGI. The CDR3 runs to 15 residues. The DNA of the CDR3 is TGTGCCAGCAGTTACGAGGGCGCCCCGGGTCAGCCCCAGCATTTT. This gives the protein CASSYEGAPGQPQHF.

This clone is labeled large (0.1 to 1%). The chain recombines TRBV7-8 with TRBJ2-1; the match to TRBD1 covers 9 bases. Germline V gene lookup returns CDR1 SGHVS and CDR2 FQNEAQ. J lost 0 bases, V lost 0 bases, and 0 bases had no gene match. The CDR3 spans 16 residues. This CDR3 reads CASSLAGQGSYNEQFF. CDR3 coding DNA: TGTGCCAGCAGCTTAGCGGGACAGGGCTCCTACAATGAGCAGTTCTTC.

This clone was observed a single time. The CDR3 nucleotides are TGTGCCAGCAGTTTTCTCAGGGGGGGCCAAGAGACCCAGTACTTC. Its translation: CASSFLRGGQETQYF. This chain uses TRBV27 with TRBJ2-5; D tentatively fits TRBD1 or TRBD2 (7 bases each). The germline gives CDR1 MNHEY, CDR2 SMNVEV (reference sequence). The CDR3 totals 15 residues. Trimming pared 3 bases from V and 1 base from J, leaving 12 bases between.

The CDR3 loop is CASSRGTGNEQFF. CDR3 in DNA: TGCGCCAGCAGCCGTGGGACAGGTAACGAGCAGTTCTTC. The rearrangement joins TRBV5-1 to TRBJ2-1; 8 nucleotides match TRBD1. After removal of 4 bases from V and 10 bases from J, the junction contained 7 bases not matched to a gene. The CDR3 is 13 residues long. The germline CDR1 and CDR2 sequences are SGHRS and YFSETQ.

This chain joins TRBV27 and TRBJ2-2; 12 bases are shared with TRBD2. CDR3 length: 18 residues. The V gene end was trimmed by 4 bases and the J gene end by 5 bases; junction bases not matched to a gene: 11. Germline V lookup: CDR1 MNHEY, CDR2 SMNVEV (reference sequence). The CDR3 spells CASSSATTSGGATGELFF. The CDR3 DNA follows: TGTGCCAGCAGTTCCGCCACGACTAGCGGGGGAGCAACCGGGGAGCTGTTTTTT.

Worth noting for this clone: This likely comes from a read error, as the CDR3 has no conserved phenylalanine or tryptophan at its end. The chain has TRBV11-2 and TRBJ2-2; D uncertain. The length of the CDR3 is 16 residues. V lost 1 base to trimming and J lost 2 bases, with 11 bases between them. CDR1 and CDR2 (germline): SGHAT, FQNNGV. The DNA of the CDR3 is TGTGCCAGCAGCTTAGCGCTCGGCGGAAACACCGGGGAGCTGTTTTCT. Its translation is CASSLALGGNTGELFS.

The J gene is TRBJ2-3, the V gene TRBV7-3; possibly TRBD2 for D (6 bases). Trimming removed 1 base at V and 0 bases at J, with 8 bases between. The length of the CDR3 is 15 residues. CDR1 is SGHTA, CDR2 FQGTGA, per germline. CDR3 amino acids: CASSLIAESTDTQYF. For the CDR3, the DNA is TGTGCCAGCAGCTTAATAGCGGAGAGCACAGATACGCAGTATTTT.

Points on this clone: The junction shows a germline mismatch at one end, possibly a read error. This chain joins TRBV7-8 and TRBJ2-3; D is uncertain. The CDR3 totals 13 residues. Germline CDR1 and CDR2: SGHVS and FQNEAQ. CDR3 sequence: CASSTIGTDTQYF. In DNA form, the CDR3 reads TGTGCCAGCAGCACCATTGGCACGGATACGCAGTATTTT.